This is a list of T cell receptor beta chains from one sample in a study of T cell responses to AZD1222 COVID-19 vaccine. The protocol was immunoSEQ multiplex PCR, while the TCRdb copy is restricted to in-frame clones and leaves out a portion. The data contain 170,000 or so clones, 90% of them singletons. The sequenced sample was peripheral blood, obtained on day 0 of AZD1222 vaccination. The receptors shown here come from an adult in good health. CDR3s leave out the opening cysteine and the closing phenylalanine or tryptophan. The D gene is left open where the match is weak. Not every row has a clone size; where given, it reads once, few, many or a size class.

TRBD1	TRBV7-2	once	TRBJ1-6	ASSQGGQRGSGSPLH
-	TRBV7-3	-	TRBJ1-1	ASSPQGSGTEAF
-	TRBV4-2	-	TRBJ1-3	ASSRQISGNTIY
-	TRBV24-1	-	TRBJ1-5	ATSGSPGGMQGNQPQH
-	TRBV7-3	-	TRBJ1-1	ASSSTLGTEAF
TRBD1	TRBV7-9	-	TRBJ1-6	ASSWGTGNNSPLH
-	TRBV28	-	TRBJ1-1	ASSLQGREAF
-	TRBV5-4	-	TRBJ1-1	ASSLEDRVRGTEAF
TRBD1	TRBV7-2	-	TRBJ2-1	ASSPQGGGEQF
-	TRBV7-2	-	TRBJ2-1	ASSFGPELGNEQF
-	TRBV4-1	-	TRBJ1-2	ASSQVNFDLHGYT
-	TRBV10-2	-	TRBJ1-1	ASSDRGNRRREAF
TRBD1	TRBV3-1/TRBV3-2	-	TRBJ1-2	ASSRTGGEAYGYT
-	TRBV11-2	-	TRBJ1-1	ASSFPPQDTEAF
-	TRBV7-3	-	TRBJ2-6	ASSLVPPLSGANVLT
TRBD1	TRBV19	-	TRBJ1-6	ASSTLGQGPINSPLH
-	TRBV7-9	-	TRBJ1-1	ASSFPREGNTEAF
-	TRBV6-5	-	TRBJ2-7	ASSRGASSYEQY
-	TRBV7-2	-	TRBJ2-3	ASLWGNTDTQY
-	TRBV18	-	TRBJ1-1	ASSLVRGNTEAF
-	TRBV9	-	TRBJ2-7	ASSVWGHPYEQY
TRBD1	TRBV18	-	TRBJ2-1	ASSPFGQGRNEQF
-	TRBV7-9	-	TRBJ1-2	ASSLGSGGLGYT
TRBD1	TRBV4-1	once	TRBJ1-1	ASSQVRDRGETF
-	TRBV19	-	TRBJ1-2	ASSIPGDYGYT
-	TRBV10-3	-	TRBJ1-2	AISGGTRNGYT
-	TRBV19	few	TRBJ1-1	ASSMSWENTEAF
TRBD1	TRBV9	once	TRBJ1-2	ASSVDSGTGVFYGYT
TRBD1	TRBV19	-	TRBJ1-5	ASSGGGLGQPQH
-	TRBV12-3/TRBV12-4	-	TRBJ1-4	ASSLGEKLF
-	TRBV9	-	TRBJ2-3	ASSVAQTDTQY
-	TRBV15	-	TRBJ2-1	ATSRRGQYNEQF